Listed here is a single T cell receptor (beta chain). Germline V gives CDR1 MNHNS, CDR2 SASEGT. CDR3 length: 14 residues. Deletions cut 7 bases from V and 2 bases from J, with 15 bases between. The donors were part of the validation cohort, which consisted of about 120 subjects and was separate from the first cohort of 666 subjects. The data were produced by immunoSEQ multiplex PCR, yet TCRdb's version contains in-frame clones alone and is incomplete. Found here are around 60,000 clones, roughly 95% of them singletons; the top ten hold under 1.5%. The data stem from a study of cytomegalovirus exposure and HLA in healthy donors.

The sequence was obtained from a woman between 18 and 29 years old in good health and CMV-seronegative. V usage is TRBV6-1 and J usage is TRBJ2-7; D gene unclear. The sequencing input was PBMCs. The CDR3 region has the DNA TGTGCCAGCACCCAGTGGGCCGCCCCCTACGAGCAGTACTTC. Translated: CASTQWAAPYEQYF.